Shown below are 31 T cell receptor beta chains from a single sample sequenced in a study of T cells of healthy individuals. One entry per CDR3 protein, called by TCRdb with MiXCR from the 5' RACE reads. The sample consists of about 96,000 distinct CDR3 sequences, roughly a sixth of them appearing once. Receptor source: a human donor in good health.

This clonotype was seen ten or more times. The rearrangement links TRBV6-6 to TRBJ2-2; D is possibly TRBD2 (5 bases). The germline V gene encodes CDR1 MNHNY and CDR2 SVGAGI (reference sequence). The CDR3 runs 15 residues. V was trimmed by 0 bases and J by 4 bases, leaving 9 bases between them. The CDR3 spells CASSYSRVGTGELFF. The CDR3 DNA sequence: TGTGCCAGCAGTTACTCGCGGGTGGGCACCGGGGAGCTGTTTTTT.

The V and J genes are TRBV24-1 and TRBJ1-5, with D maybe TRBD1 (5 bases). V was trimmed by 2 bases and J by 12 bases, leaving 7 bases between them. The CDR3 totals 11 residues. From germline, CDR1 is KGHDR and CDR2 SFDVKD. As DNA, the CDR3 is TGTGCCACCAGTGATTGCCAGGGCCAGCATTTT. Amino acid sequence: CATSDCQGQHF.

In this sample, this clonotype turned up a few times. This chain connects TRBV10-3 to TRBJ1-6, with D unresolved. This CDR3 spans 15 amino acids. V was cut by 11 bases and J by 9 bases, with 23 bases left in between. Germline loops: CDR1 ENHRY, CDR2 SYGVKD. CDR3 sequence: CASIEGWGLGSPLHF. The CDR3 DNA is TGTGCCTCAATTGAGGGCTGGGGATTGGGTTCACCCCTCCACTTT.

This clonotype was seen a few times. The chain uses TRBV5-5 and TRBJ2-1; 7 bases line up with TRBD2. The CDR3 covers 13 residues. Unmatched junction bases numbered 6, after V lost 4 bases and J lost 8 bases. Germline loops: CDR1 SGHKS, CDR2 YYEKEE (reference sequence). The CDR3 DNA follows: TGTGCCAGCAGCCCAGAGACTAGCCATGAGCAGTTCTTC. Translation: CASSPETSHEQFF.

The genes are TRBV3-1 and TRBJ2-7; 8 nucleotides line up with TRBD2. Trimming removed 4 bases from V and 5 bases from J; junction bases left unmatched: 10. Germline CDR1 reads LGHDT; CDR2 reads YNNKEL (reference sequence). The CDR3 totals 15 residues. Here the CDR3 reads CASSPEWTSRHEQYF. The CDR3 DNA sequence: TGTGCCAGCAGCCCGGAATGGACTAGCAGACACGAGCAGTACTTC.

The chain links TRBV20-1 to TRBJ1-1, with 7 bases identical to TRBD1. The CDR3 has 13 residues. Germline lookup yields CDR1 DFQATT and CDR2 SNEGSKA (reference sequence). V shed 6 bases and J 1 base; nucleotides not matched to a gene: 5. The CDR3 nucleotides read TGCAGTGCAGCGGGACAGCCGAACACTGAAGCTTTCTTT. Its translation is CSAAGQPNTEAFF.

This clonotype occurred a few times. This rearrangement joins TRBV11-3 to TRBJ2-1; no clear D gene. This CDR3 is built from 13 residues. The V end lost 8 bases, the J end lost 7 bases, and 15 bases lay between the germline ends. CDR1 and CDR2 from the germline V gene are SGHNT and YENEEA. The CDR3 region has the DNA TGTGCCAGCGGCAGAGCCACCTTGAATGAGCAGTTCTTC. Residues: CASGRATLNEQFF. The whole variable domain, filled in from reference TRBV11-3 and TRBJ2-1, reads EAGVVQSPRYKIIEKKQPVAFWCNPISGHNTLYWYLQNLGQGPELLIRYENEEAVDDSQLPKDRFSAERLKGVDSTLKIQPAELGDSAVYLCASGRATLNEQFFGPGTRLTVL.

This clonotype was detected a few times. V is TRBV28 and J is TRBJ2-1; D gene unclear. Trimming took 3 bases from V and 9 from J, leaving 21 bases between them. Per the germline V gene, CDR1 is MDHEN and CDR2 is SYDVKM. CDR3 length: 16 residues. The CDR3 DNA is TGTGCCAGCAGTTTGGTGGGGAAGGCCCTCTATGGTGAGCAGTTCTTC. This gives the protein CASSLVGKALYGEQFF. Filled out from reference TRBV28 and TRBJ2-1, the complete variable domain reads DVKVTQSSRYLVKRTGEKVFLECVQDMDHENMFWYRQDPGLGLRLIYFSYDVKMKEKGDIPEGYSVSREKKERFSLILESASTNQTSMYLCASSLVGKALYGEQFFGPGTRLTVL.

The sample holds many counts of this clonotype. The gene calls are TRBV11-2 and TRBJ2-4; TRBD1 matches 8 bases. Unmatched junction bases numbered 10, after V lost 5 bases and J lost 7 bases. The CDR3 contains 15 residues. CDR1 and CDR2 (germline): SGHAT, FQNNGV. CDR3 protein: CASSRTDRAQNIQYF. CDR3 sequence (DNA): TGTGCCAGCAGCCGAACGGACAGGGCTCAGAACATTCAGTACTTC.

The genes are TRBV3-1 and TRBJ2-5, with D unclear. This CDR3 comprises 16 residues. CDR1 and CDR2 (germline): LGHDT, YNNKEL (reference sequence). Trimming left V 4 bases short and J 5 bases short, with 20 bases between. CDR3 DNA: TGTGCCAGCAGCCGTAAAACCGGGCGATCCGAGGAGACCCAGTACTTC. Protein product: CASSRKTGRSEETQYF.

Only a few counts were recorded for this clonotype. The chain employs TRBV7-2 and TRBJ2-3, with 10 bases aligning to TRBD2. The germline gives CDR1 SGHTA, CDR2 FQGNSA. The CDR3 consists of 19 residues. V lost 2 bases and J lost 0; bases outside the gene matches: 11. The CDR3 protein is CASSLYSRAGGASTDTQYF. Written as DNA, the CDR3 is TGTGCCAGCAGCTTATATTCCCGAGCGGGGGGGGCTAGCACAGATACGCAGTATTTT.

Only a few counts were recorded for this clonotype. The rearrangement joins TRBV11-2 to TRBJ2-7; D gene uncertain. V was pared by 1 base and J by 4 bases, with 8 bases between. The V gene's germline CDR1 is SGHAT and CDR2 FQNNGV. The CDR3 runs 13 residues. The CDR3 DNA sequence: TGTGCCAGCAGCTTAGTGTCAAGGTACGAGCAGTACTTC. Translating it yields CASSLVSRYEQYF.

The chain recombines TRBV4-3 with TRBJ2-5; D tentatively fits TRBD1 or TRBD2 (6 bases each). The germline gives CDR1 LGHNA, CDR2 YSLEER. This CDR3 spans 15 amino acids. V shed 1 base and J shed 4 bases, with 13 bases lying between them. The CDR3 nucleotides are TGCGCCAGCAGCCAAGTAAGGGGGGCCGGAGAGACCCAGTACTTC. Protein product: CASSQVRGAGETQYF.

The sample holds many counts of this clonotype. The chain links TRBV28 to TRBJ1-2; 9 nucleotides align to TRBD1. Per the germline V gene, CDR1 is MDHEN and CDR2 is SYDVKM. This CDR3 has 12 amino acids. J gave up 6 bases and V 10 bases, and 6 bases lay outside the gene matches. The CDR3: CAISTGGHGYTF. The CDR3 nucleotides are TGTGCCATCTCTACAGGGGGCCATGGCTACACCTTC.

This clonotype was picked up many times. The chain couples TRBV7-9 to TRBJ2-6; no reliable D call. V shed 4 bases and J shed 0 bases, with 7 bases lying between them. CDR1 is SEHNR and CDR2 is FQNEAQ in the germline V gene (reference sequence). CDR3 length equals 15 residues. CDR3: CASSSGISGANVLTF. As DNA, the CDR3 is TGTGCCAGCAGCTCAGGTATCTCTGGGGCCAACGTCCTGACTTTC.

This clonotype was found many times. This rearrangement joins TRBV3-1 to TRBJ2-7, with 12 positions matching TRBD2. The V gene's germline CDR1 is LGHDT and CDR2 YNNKEL (reference sequence). V gave up 3 bases and J gave up 5 bases; unmatched junction bases: 2. The CDR3 contains 14 residues. CDR3 sequence (DNA): TGTGCCAGCAGCCAGCGACTAGCGGGAGACGAGCAGTACTTC. Its protein is CASSQRLAGDEQYF.

This clonotype has more than one count but fewer than ten. The V gene is TRBV2, the J gene TRBJ2-7, with a possible D match to TRBD1 (7 bases). V lost 2 bases and J lost 3, with 14 bases in between. CDR1 SNHLY and CDR2 FYNNEI come from the germline V gene. The CDR3 covers 15 residues. In nucleotides, the CDR3 is TGTGCCAGCAGTGAAATGGGGCAGGGGGGCTACGAGCAGTACTTC. This sequence encodes CASSEMGQGGYEQYF.

This clonotype was seen ten or more times. This rearrangement joins TRBV28 to TRBJ1-1; no clear D. CDR1 is MDHEN, CDR2 SYDVKM, per germline. This CDR3 region has 11 residues. V was pared by 6 bases and J by 2 bases, with 4 bases between. The CDR3, as DNA: TGTGCCAGCAGCCGTAACACTGAAGCTTTCTTT. Protein sequence: CASSRNTEAFF.

This clonotype has only a few counts. V gene TRBV5-1 combines with J gene TRBJ2-1; D is possibly TRBD1 or TRBD2 (5 bases each). The germline V and J ends were trimmed by 4 bases and 1 base, with 18 bases remaining between them. This CDR3 region has 17 residues. Germline loops: CDR1 SGHRS, CDR2 YFSETQ. The CDR3: CASSLSWGGGSYNEQFF. The CDR3 region has the DNA TGCGCCAGCAGCCTGAGTTGGGGTGGGGGTTCCTACAATGAGCAGTTCTTC.

This clonotype was detected many times. The chain uses TRBV28 and TRBJ1-1; D is ambiguous. Per the germline V gene, CDR1 is MDHEN and CDR2 is SYDVKM. V lost 6 bases, J lost 4 bases, and 12 bases lay in between. The CDR3 runs to 13 residues. The CDR3 nucleotides are TGTGCCAGCAGCCTAATGAGGAGCACTGAAGCTTTCTTT. This encodes CASSLMRSTEAFF.

In its sample, this clonotype was seen many times. The chain is built from TRBV7-3 and TRBJ2-2, with D perhaps TRBD2 (6 bases). Trimming took off 5 bases at V and 5 bases at J, with 9 bases between the two ends. The CDR3 sequence is 13 residues long. The germline V gene has CDR1 SGHTA and CDR2 FQGTGA. The CDR3 sequence: CASSPSGTGELFF. The CDR3 DNA sequence: TGTGCCAGCAGCCCAAGCGGGACCGGGGAGCTGTTTTTT.

This clonotype was detected only a few times. The chain employs TRBV6-2 or TRBV6-3 and TRBJ2-3, with 10 bases that match TRBD2. Germline V CDR1 and CDR2: MNHEY, SVGEGT. V was pared by 6 bases and J by 2 bases, with 5 bases of the junction left unmatched. The CDR3 covers 15 residues. The CDR3 sequence: CASSPTSGYTDTQYF. DNA of the CDR3: TGTGCCAGCAGCCCGACTAGCGGGTACACAGATACGCAGTATTTT.

The chain uses TRBV19 and TRBJ2-7; 13 bases fit TRBD2. Germline V gene lookup returns CDR1 LNHDA and CDR2 SQIVND (reference sequence). The CDR3 consists of 16 residues. The V gene end was trimmed by 4 bases and the J gene end by 3 bases; junction bases not matched to a gene: 6. The CDR3 is CASSTPRTSGSYEQYF. The CDR3 DNA reads TGTGCCAGTAGTACTCCCCGGACTAGCGGGAGCTACGAGCAGTACTTC.

The chain employs TRBV12-3 or TRBV12-4 and TRBJ2-5; 8 positions match TRBD2. V was pared by 8 bases and J by 5 bases, with 4 bases of the junction left unmatched. The CDR3 consists of 12 residues. The CDR3 DNA reads TGTGCCAGCGTCGGGGGGGGGGAGACCCAGTACTTC. It translates to CASVGGGETQYF.

A few counts support this clonotype. The chain uses TRBV28 and TRBJ2-7; D unclear. CDR1 and CDR2 from the germline V gene are MDHEN and SYDVKM. The CDR3 sequence is 11 residues long. V was trimmed by 8 bases and J by 2 bases, leaving 7 bases between them. The CDR3 loop reads CASADPYEQYF. Here the CDR3 DNA reads TGTGCCAGCGCCGATCCCTACGAGCAGTACTTC.

V gene TRBV7-9 combines with J gene TRBJ2-2; 10 bases align to TRBD2. The V segment lost 5 bases and the J segment 6 bases; nucleotides outside the gene matches: 9. CDR3 length: 16 amino acids. Looked up from germline, CDR1 is SEHNR and CDR2 is FQNEAQ (reference sequence). The CDR3 region has the DNA TGTGCCAGCAGCCCAGCGGGAGGGCCTTATTCCGGGGAGCTGTTTTTT. It codes for CASSPAGGPYSGELFF.

This clonotype came up many times. The rearrangement joins TRBV20-1 to TRBJ1-5; 7 bases fit TRBD1. Germline-derived CDR1 and CDR2 are DFQATT and SNEGSKA (reference sequence). J lost 4 bases, V lost 0 bases, and 9 bases had no gene match. The CDR3 covers 16 residues. CDR3 nucleotide sequence: TGCAGTGCTAGAGATACATTCGGACAGGCTAATCAGCCCCAGCATTTT. It specifies CSARDTFGQANQPQHF.

This clonotype was observed many times. The chain carries TRBV6-6 and TRBJ1-5; TRBD1 matches at 7 bases. Losses at the gene ends were 8 bases for V and 0 bases for J; bases not matched to a gene: 4. CDR1 MNHNY and CDR2 SVGAGI come from the germline V gene (reference sequence). The CDR3 runs 14 residues. The CDR3 region has the DNA TGTGCCAGCGCCGGGACAGTTAGCAATCAGCCCCAGCATTTT. This encodes CASAGTVSNQPQHF.

This clonotype was observed a few times. The J gene is TRBJ2-3, the V gene TRBV4-3; D may be TRBD1 or TRBD2 (6 bases each). The CDR3 contains 16 residues. Trimming stripped 0 bases from V and 1 base from J, with 11 bases between. Germline V lookup: CDR1 LGHNA, CDR2 YSLEER. The CDR3 DNA reads TGCGCCAGCAGCCAAGATTTTGGGGGGCGCACAGATACGCAGTATTTT. Translation: CASSQDFGGRTDTQYF.

V gene TRBV6-2 or TRBV6-3 combines with J gene TRBJ2-1; 7 bases are a match to TRBD1. There are 16 residues in the CDR3. From germline, CDR1 is MNHEY and CDR2 SVGEGT. With V trimmed by 4 bases and J by 2 bases, 8 bases remained unmatched. In DNA form, the CDR3 reads TGTGCCAGCAGTTCCCTTGACAGGGTACCCTACAATGAGCAGTTCTTC. Translation gives CASSSLDRVPYNEQFF.

This clonotype has at least ten counts. This sequence joins TRBV2 and TRBJ2-1, with 9 bases that match TRBD1. Germline V gives CDR1 SNHLY, CDR2 FYNNEI. V shed 6 bases and J 8 bases; nucleotides not matched to a gene: 2. This CDR3 region has 12 residues. CDR3 sequence reads: CASRDRGDEQFF. Written as DNA, the CDR3 is TGTGCCAGCAGGGACAGGGGCGATGAGCAGTTCTTC.